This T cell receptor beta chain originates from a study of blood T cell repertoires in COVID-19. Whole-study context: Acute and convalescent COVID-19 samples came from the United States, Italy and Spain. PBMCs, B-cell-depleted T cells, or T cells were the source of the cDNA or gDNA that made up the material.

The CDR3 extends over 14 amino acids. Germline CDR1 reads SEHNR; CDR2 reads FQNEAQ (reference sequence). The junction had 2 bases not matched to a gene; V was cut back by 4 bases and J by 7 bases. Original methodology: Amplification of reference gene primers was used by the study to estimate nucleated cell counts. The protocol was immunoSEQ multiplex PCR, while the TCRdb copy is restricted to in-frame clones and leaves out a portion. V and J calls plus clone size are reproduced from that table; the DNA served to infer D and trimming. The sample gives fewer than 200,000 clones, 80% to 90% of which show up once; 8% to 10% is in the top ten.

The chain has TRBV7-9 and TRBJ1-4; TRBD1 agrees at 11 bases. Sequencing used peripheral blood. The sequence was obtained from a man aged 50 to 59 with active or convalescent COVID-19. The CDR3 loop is CASSSGQGGEKLFF. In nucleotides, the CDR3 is TGTGCCAGCAGCTCGGGACAGGGGGGTGAAAAACTGTTTTTT.